This T cell receptor beta chain appears in the sequencing data of a study of neurological immune-mediated disorders. In its sample, this clonotype was seen many times. This CDR3 spans 15 amino acids. Germline V gives CDR1 MNHNS, CDR2 SASEGT. V gave up 3 bases and J gave up 0 bases, with 9 bases separating them. TCRdb recomputed calls from the 5' RACE reads with MiXCR, one row per CDR3 protein. The table lists roughly 50,000 distinct CDR3 sequences, about 13% of them singletons. This sequence was found in an older woman with HTLV-1-associated myelopathy (HAM/TSP). Input material: PBMCs. The V gene is TRBV6-1, the J gene TRBJ2-1, with D maybe TRBD2 (6 bases). In DNA form, the CDR3 reads TGTGCCAGCAGTGAGGACGGGAGCTCCTACAATGAGCAGTTCTTC. Amino acid sequence: CASSEDGSSYNEQFF.